This T cell receptor (beta chain) derives from a study of shared clonotypes between healthy human individuals. Whole-study findings and limits: Among the subsets, naive ones generally showed larger estimated richness than memory ones.

Trimming removed 8 bases from V and 5 bases from J; junction bases left unmatched: 6. This CDR3 has 13 amino acids. Germline loops: CDR1 SNHLY, CDR2 FYNNEI. This was a deep-level run. Methods used by the authors: Without quality scores, immunoSEQ junctional reads could not be filtered like full-length reads. Only in-frame clones appear in the TCRdb table, and some are missing; sequencing was by immunoSEQ multiplex PCR. V and J calls and clone size are copied from that table; D and trimming were computed from the DNA. The profile shows 2 million to 2.5 million clones, 90% to 95% of them singletons. A note on this clone: What it binds is not known.

Recent vaccinations or acute infections were absent in the healthy HIV-negative adult donors. Sequencing was done on a sample of naive CD4+ T cells from PBMCs. Indicated subset: CD45RA+ positively selected. This chain joins TRBV2 and TRBJ2-7, with TRBD1 matching 10 bases. This receptor was identified in a man between 18 and 35 years old in good health. Some clones in this sample may be carry-over from other donors' samples. CDR3 protein: CASRGQGVNEQYF. DNA for the CDR3: TGTGCCAGCCGCGGACAGGGGGTAAACGAGCAGTACTTC.